These T cell receptor beta chains were read from a single sample in a study of metastatic and nonmetastatic thyroid tumors. TCRdb re-analyzed the PCR reads through MiXCR. The sample carries fewer than 40,000 clones, roughly half recorded once. Sequences were obtained from tumor tissue. These receptor sequences come from a male donor with papillary thyroid cancer or a benign thyroid nodule (not recorded which). Some clones in this sample may be carry-over from other donors' samples. CDR3s include the opening cysteine and the closing phenylalanine or tryptophan. The D gene is left open where the match is weak. The size of a clone is reported for some rows only, either as once, few or many, or as a class for expanded clones.

CDR3 DNA: TGCAGTGCTAGCCTAGTGGAAGGCGTCTATGGCTATGGCTACACCTTC; CDR3 protein: CSASLVEGVYGYGYTF; V gene: TRBV20-1; J gene: TRBJ1-2; D gene: NA; clone size: NA
CDR3 DNA: TGTGCCTGGGCAAGACAGGGGAATAATTCACCCCTCCACTTT; CDR3 protein: CAWARQGNNSPLHF; V gene: TRBV30; J gene: TRBJ1-6; D gene: TRBD1; clone size: NA
CDR3 DNA: TGTGCCAGCAGTTTGGGGACAGCACTGGGGTTCTTC; CDR3 protein: CASSLGTALGFF; V gene: TRBV12-3/TRBV12-4; J gene: TRBJ2-1; D gene: TRBD1; clone size: NA
CDR3 DNA: TGCAGTGCTACCGGGCGGGGGGAAAACTATGGCTACACCTTC; CDR3 protein: CSATGRGENYGYTF; V gene: TRBV20-1; J gene: TRBJ1-2; D gene: NA; clone size: NA
CDR3 DNA: TGTGCCACCAGTGATTTGCAAGTGGGTTTCACCGGGGAGCTGTTTTTT; CDR3 protein: CATSDLQVGFTGELFF; V gene: TRBV24-1; J gene: TRBJ2-2; D gene: NA; clone size: few
CDR3 DNA: TGTGCCAGCAGCCGAGGCGAGAACCCCTACAATGAGCAGTTCTTC; CDR3 protein: CASSRGENPYNEQFF; V gene: TRBV11-1; J gene: TRBJ2-1; D gene: NA; clone size: NA
CDR3 DNA: TGTGCCAGCCGTACGTCTAGCGGGAGTTTTTTCAATGAGCAGTTCTTC; CDR3 protein: CASRTSSGSFFNEQFF; V gene: TRBV6-1; J gene: TRBJ2-1; D gene: TRBD2; clone size: medium-sized
CDR3 DNA: TGTGCCAGCAGCTCCGGGGGCCCCGAGCAGTACTTC; CDR3 protein: CASSSGGPEQYF; V gene: TRBV7-3; J gene: TRBJ2-7; D gene: NA; clone size: few
CDR3 DNA: TGTGCCAGTAGCCGTGGGCGGAGGGGGGGGACCGGGGAGCTGTTTTTT; CDR3 protein: CASSRGRRGGTGELFF; V gene: TRBV19; J gene: TRBJ2-2; D gene: NA; clone size: NA
CDR3 DNA: TGTGCCACGACGGCCTGGGGTGACTATGGCTACACCTTC; CDR3 protein: CATTAWGDYGYTF; V gene: TRBV6-1; J gene: TRBJ1-2; D gene: NA; clone size: NA
CDR3 DNA: TGTGCCAGCAGCCCGCGGACAGGGTCCTACGAGCAGTACTTC; CDR3 protein: CASSPRTGSYEQYF; V gene: TRBV5-4; J gene: TRBJ2-7; D gene: TRBD1; clone size: NA
CDR3 DNA: TGTGCCAGCAGGGGGGGAGGGTCTGGATCCGAGCAGTACTTC; CDR3 protein: CASRGGGSGSEQYF; V gene: TRBV25-1; J gene: TRBJ2-7; D gene: TRBD2; clone size: NA
CDR3 DNA: TGTGCCAGTAGTCCGAGGAGCTCCTACAATGAGCAGTTCTTC; CDR3 protein: CASSPRSSYNEQFF; V gene: TRBV19; J gene: TRBJ2-1; D gene: NA; clone size: NA
CDR3 DNA: TGTGCCAGCAGTCCCATGGGGGAGAACTATGGCTACACCTTC; CDR3 protein: CASSPMGENYGYTF; V gene: TRBV28; J gene: TRBJ1-2; D gene: NA; clone size: NA
CDR3 DNA: TGTGCCAGCAGCTTAGCGAGGGCAAGGGGAGGTCCCTACGAGCAGTACTTC; CDR3 protein: CASSLARARGGPYEQYF; V gene: TRBV7-8; J gene: TRBJ2-7; D gene: NA; clone size: NA
CDR3 DNA: TGTGCCAGCAGTTTATGGGGCAACATGAACACTGAAGCTTTCTTT; CDR3 protein: CASSLWGNMNTEAFF; V gene: TRBV28; J gene: TRBJ1-1; D gene: NA; clone size: NA
CDR3 DNA: TGTGCCAGCAGCGTAGAGGACAGGCCTAGCTCTGGAAACACCATATATTTT; CDR3 protein: CASSVEDRPSSGNTIYF; V gene: TRBV9; J gene: TRBJ1-3; D gene: TRBD1; clone size: few
CDR3 DNA: TGTGCCAGCTCACGACAGGGGTTTGACACTGAAGCTTTCTTT; CDR3 protein: CASSRQGFDTEAFF; V gene: TRBV18; J gene: TRBJ1-1; D gene: TRBD1; clone size: once
CDR3 DNA: TGTGCCTGGAGTCTGATGACAGGGCAAGGCTACACCTTC; CDR3 protein: CAWSLMTGQGYTF; V gene: TRBV30; J gene: TRBJ1-2; D gene: TRBD1; clone size: NA
CDR3 DNA: TGCAGTGCTAGCCTTGGGGGTGAATTAGAGACCCAGTACTTC; CDR3 protein: CSASLGGELETQYF; V gene: TRBV20-1; J gene: TRBJ2-5; D gene: NA; clone size: NA
CDR3 DNA: TGTGCCAGCAGCTTGGCTGGCTCCTACGAGCAGTACTTC; CDR3 protein: CASSLAGSYEQYF; V gene: TRBV5-4; J gene: TRBJ2-7; D gene: NA; clone size: NA
CDR3 DNA: TGTGCCAGCAGCCCCAGGCATCGTGATTACGAGCAGTTCTTC; CDR3 protein: CASSPRHRDYEQFF; V gene: TRBV6-1; J gene: TRBJ2-1; D gene: NA; clone size: medium-sized
CDR3 DNA: TGTGCCAGCAGTTACACCAGGGGAGTACCGACCGGGGAGCTGTTTTTT; CDR3 protein: CASSYTRGVPTGELFF; V gene: TRBV27; J gene: TRBJ2-2; D gene: NA; clone size: few
CDR3 DNA: TGTGCCTGGAGTGTACCCGAGGTGGGGGAGCTGTTTTTT; CDR3 protein: CAWSVPEVGELFF; V gene: TRBV30; J gene: TRBJ2-2; D gene: NA; clone size: NA
CDR3 DNA: TGTGCTAGTGGTTTGACGGGATCAGAGACCCAGTACTTC; CDR3 protein: CASGLTGSETQYF; V gene: TRBV12-5; J gene: TRBJ2-5; D gene: NA; clone size: few
CDR3 DNA: TGCAGTGCTCAGAAGGGGGGCGAGGGGCGTCATGGCTACACCTTC; CDR3 protein: CSAQKGGEGRHGYTF; V gene: TRBV20-1; J gene: TRBJ1-2; D gene: NA; clone size: once
CDR3 DNA: TGTGCCAGCAGCGCTAGACAGGGGGCCTCTGGAAACACCATATATTTT; CDR3 protein: CASSARQGASGNTIYF; V gene: TRBV9; J gene: TRBJ1-3; D gene: TRBD1; clone size: NA
CDR3 DNA: TGCAGTGCTGGTAGACAGCTGAGCACTGAAGCTTTCTTT; CDR3 protein: CSAGRQLSTEAFF; V gene: TRBV20-1; J gene: TRBJ1-1; D gene: NA; clone size: NA
CDR3 DNA: TGTGCCAGCTCACCGGGGAGCTCCTACGAGCAGTACTTC; CDR3 protein: CASSPGSSYEQYF; V gene: TRBV18; J gene: TRBJ2-7; D gene: NA; clone size: NA
CDR3 DNA: TGTGCCAGCAGCTACGGACTAGGACGCACAGATACGCAGTATTTT; CDR3 protein: CASSYGLGRTDTQYF; V gene: TRBV11-2; J gene: TRBJ2-3; D gene: TRBD2; clone size: NA
CDR3 DNA: TGCAGTGCTAGAGAGTCGTCGACGACTTGGGGGATTTTC; CDR3 protein: CSARESSTTWGIF; V gene: TRBV20-1; J gene: TRBJ2-1; D gene: NA; clone size: NA